Each of the 23 T cell receptor beta chains below was sequenced from the same sample in a study of blood T cell repertoires in COVID-19. Profiling relied on immunoSEQ multiplex PCR, and the TCRdb table lists in-frame clones only, not all of them. The sample includes 93,000 or so clones, about 85% of them seen just once. The sample consisted of peripheral blood. Receptors originate from a man in his forties or fifties in a cohort sampled during active COVID-19.

The rearrangement joins TRBV7-2 to TRBJ2-1, with 7 bases lining up with TRBD1. The J segment lost 7 bases and the V segment lost 4 bases, leaving 10 bases of the junction unmatched. The germline gives CDR1 SGHTA, CDR2 FQGNSA. The CDR3 length is 15 residues. CDR3 bases: TGTGCCAGCAGCTCCAGACAGGGAGAGGTAAATGAGCAGTTCTTC. It translates to CASSSRQGEVNEQFF.

V and J are TRBV6-6 and TRBJ1-2; 11 nucleotides match TRBD1. Germline CDR1 MNHNY, CDR2 SVGAGI (reference sequence). V dropped 0 bases and J dropped 7; count of bases not matched to a gene: 4. The CDR3 runs 15 residues. The DNA of the CDR3 is TGTGCCAGCAGTTACTCGAGGACAGGGGGCAGTGGCTACACCTTC. Residues: CASSYSRTGGSGYTF.

The chain combines TRBV5-1 with TRBJ2-3; 11 bases map to TRBD2. The junction had 5 bases not matched to a gene; V was cut back by 0 bases and J by 5 bases. The CDR3 contains 16 residues. Germline assignment: CDR1 SGHRS and CDR2 YFSETQ. This CDR3 reads CASSLDSGGAVDTQYF. The DNA for the CDR3 is TGCGCCAGCAGCTTGGATAGCGGGGGGGCCGTAGATACGCAGTATTTT.

The CDR3 DNA is TGTGCCAGCAGCTACTACAGGGGTCAAGAGACCCAGTACTTC. As protein: CASSYYRGQETQYF. The rearrangement uses TRBV7-8 and TRBJ2-5, with 7 nucleotides matching TRBD1. V lost 4 bases to trimming and J lost 2 bases; unmatched junction nucleotides: 4. The CDR3 extends over 14 amino acids. Germline V gives CDR1 SGHVS, CDR2 FQNEAQ. Supplemented by reference TRBV7-8 and TRBJ2-5, the full variable domain reads GAGVSQSPRYKVAKRGQDVALRCDPISGHVSLFWYQQALGQGPEFLTYFQNEAQLDKSGLPSDRFFAERPEGSVSTLKIQRTQQEDSAVYLCASSYYRGQETQYFGPGTRLLVL.

The CDR3 reads CASSLPRTSGENEQFF. CDR3 in DNA: TGTGCCAGCAGCTTACCCAGGACTAGCGGGGAGAATGAGCAGTTCTTC. The chain combines TRBV11-2 with TRBJ2-1, with 12 bases that match TRBD2. The CDR3 is made up of 16 amino acids. Germline-derived CDR1 and CDR2 are SGHAT and FQNNGV. The junction had 6 bases not matched to a gene; V was cut back by 2 bases and J by 7 bases.

The gene calls are TRBV29-1 and TRBJ2-1; D remains ambiguous. The CDR3 extends over 11 amino acids. Trimming removed 4 bases at V and 7 bases at J, with 8 bases between. Germline V lookup: CDR1 SQVTM, CDR2 ANQGSEA. For the CDR3, the DNA is TGCAGCGTTGTGCGCATTAATGAGCAGTTCTTC. Residues: CSVVRINEQFF.

The chain combines TRBV5-1 with TRBJ1-3; the D is unclear. The CDR3 runs 16 residues. Trimming stripped 0 bases from V and 0 bases from J, with 10 bases between. Germline CDR1 reads SGHRS; CDR2 reads YFSETQ. The CDR3 here is CASSLGVGISGNTIYF. The DNA of the CDR3 is TGCGCCAGCAGCTTGGGGGTCGGGATCTCTGGAAACACCATATATTTT.

The chain joins TRBV19 to TRBJ2-3; 8 positions agree with TRBD1. The V gene's germline CDR1 is LNHDA and CDR2 SQIVND (reference sequence). J lost 4 bases, V lost 3 bases, and 3 bases had no gene match. The CDR3 covers 14 residues. The CDR3 is CASSMGQVADTQYF. CDR3 nucleotide sequence: TGTGCCAGTAGTATGGGACAGGTGGCAGATACGCAGTATTTT.

The rearrangement links TRBV12-3 or TRBV12-4 to TRBJ1-1; D gene uncertain. The CDR3 is 13 residues long. Trimming removed 3 bases at V and 5 bases at J, with 10 bases between. The CDR3 region has the DNA TGTGCCAGCAGTTTTGAGAGTTGGACTGAAGCTTTCTTT. Translated, it gives CASSFESWTEAFF.

This clone occurred a few times. This chain links TRBV11-2 with TRBJ2-7; no definite D call. CDR1 is SGHAT and CDR2 is FQNNGV in the germline V gene. The CDR3 has 14 amino acids. Between the trimmed V and J ends, which lost 5 bases and 0 bases, there was a span of 11 bases. CDR3 DNA sequence: TGTGCCAGCAGCCGTCTGTACAGCTCCTACGAGCAGTACGTC. Its translation: CASSRLYSSYEQYV.

V gene TRBV10-1 combines with J gene TRBJ2-5, with TRBD1 as a possible D gene (5 bases). V dropped 3 bases and J dropped 4 bases, with 15 bases sitting between them. The CDR3 contains 15 residues. Germline V gene data show CDR1 as WNHNN and CDR2 as SYGVQD (reference sequence). The CDR3 nucleotides read TGCGCCAGCAGTGATACAGACCAGGGAAGAGAGACCCAGTACTTC. It yields the protein CASSDTDQGRETQYF.

The chain recombines TRBV2 with TRBJ2-3; 10 positions agree with TRBD2. Per the germline V gene, CDR1 is SNHLY and CDR2 is FYNNEI. V was pared by 1 base and J by 6 bases, with 7 bases of the junction left unmatched. The CDR3 is made up of 16 amino acids. The CDR3 DNA reads TGTGCCAGCAGTGAAGTGGGAGCGGGGGGGAAGGATACGCAGTATTTT. Amino acid sequence: CASSEVGAGGKDTQYF.

V and J are TRBV11-3 and TRBJ2-7; 8 bases are shared with TRBD1. The CDR3 sequence is 16 residues long. From germline, CDR1 is SGHNT and CDR2 YENEEA. The V segment lost 4 bases and the J segment 2 bases; nucleotides outside the gene matches: 10. The CDR3 here is CASSSPLQGAPYEQYF. In nucleotides, the CDR3 is TGTGCCAGCAGCTCCCCACTCCAGGGGGCCCCCTACGAGCAGTACTTC.

The chain is built from TRBV9 and TRBJ1-1; no definite D call. Trimming stripped 0 bases from V and 0 bases from J, with 12 bases between. Germline CDR1 SGDLS, CDR2 YYNGEE. The CDR3 has 16 amino acids. CDR3 loop: CASSVGAAIMNTEAFF. CDR3 DNA: TGTGCCAGCAGCGTAGGGGCAGCTATCATGAACACTGAAGCTTTCTTT. Combining the CDR3 with reference TRBV9 and TRBJ1-1 gives the whole variable domain DSGVTQTPKHLITATGQRVTLRCSPRSGDLSVYWYQQSLDQGLQFLIQYYNGEERAKGNILERFSAQQFPDLHSELNLSSLELGDSALYFCASSVGAAIMNTEAFFGQGTRLTVV.

This chain connects TRBV9 to TRBJ2-7; 11 bases fit TRBD1. V shed 4 bases and J 6 bases; nucleotides not matched to a gene: 9. The CDR3 covers 15 residues. Germline CDR1 SGDLS, CDR2 YYNGEE. The DNA for the CDR3 is TGTGCCAGCAGCCAAGCCGGACAGGGGGCAGCCGAGCAGTACTTC. Protein product: CASSQAGQGAAEQYF.

J is TRBJ1-2 and V is TRBV5-5; TRBD1 agrees at 9 bases. The CDR3 sequence is 15 residues long. J was trimmed by 7 bases and V by 2 bases; bases with no gene match: 9. The germline CDR1 and CDR2 sequences are SGHKS and YYEKEE (reference sequence). The CDR3 loop reads CASSLTGQGIGGYTF. Here the CDR3 DNA reads TGTGCCAGCAGCTTAACGGGACAGGGAATCGGTGGCTACACCTTC.

The rearrangement joins TRBV4-1 to TRBJ1-4; D might be TRBD1 (6 bases). Germline V gene data show CDR1 as MGHRA and CDR2 as YSYEKL. V lost 0 bases to trimming and J lost 4 bases, with 15 bases between them. This CDR3 comprises 17 residues. CDR3 amino acids: CASSQEPQGRVNEKLFF. DNA for the CDR3: TGCGCCAGCAGCCAAGAACCCCAGGGGCGGGTTAATGAAAAACTGTTTTTT.

The chain couples TRBV15 to TRBJ2-1; weak D call: TRBD1 (5 bases). Germline V lookup: CDR1 LNHNV, CDR2 YYDKDF (reference sequence). V gave up 0 bases and J gave up 3 bases, with 9 bases separating them. The CDR3 contains 15 residues. This CDR3 reads CATSRDATDYNEQFF. CDR3 DNA: TGTGCCACCAGCAGAGATGCGACAGACTACAATGAGCAGTTCTTC.

This clone was observed a few times. The V and J genes are TRBV27 and TRBJ1-1; D is possibly TRBD1 (5 bases). The CDR3 is 14 residues long. V gave up 3 bases and J gave up 0 bases, with 8 bases separating them. The germline CDR1 and CDR2 sequences are MNHEY and SMNVEV (reference sequence). CDR3 coding DNA: TGTGCCAGCAGTTTTTCAGGGATGAACACTGAAGCTTTCTTT. Amino acids: CASSFSGMNTEAFF.

The J gene is TRBJ2-5, the V gene TRBV18, with TRBD1 matching 7 bases. The CDR3 loop spans 14 amino acids. Germline V CDR1 and CDR2: KGHSH, LQKENI. The V gene end was trimmed by 6 bases and the J gene end by 2 bases; junction bases not matched to a gene: 6. CDR3 protein: CASSYGTVQETQYF. In nucleotides, the CDR3 is TGTGCCAGCTCGTATGGGACAGTTCAAGAGACCCAGTACTTC.

This clone has just one count. The rearrangement joins TRBV7-2 to TRBJ2-3; maybe TRBD2 (5 bases). CDR3 length: 13 amino acids. The V gene lost 4 bases and the J gene lost 2 bases, with 7 bases spanning the gap. CDR1 is SGHTA and CDR2 is FQGNSA in the germline V gene. In nucleotides, the CDR3 is TGTGCCAGCAGCTGGGGAGCCACAGATACGCAGTATTTT. It translates to CASSWGATDTQYF.

This clone appeared a few times. V usage is TRBV4-1 and J usage is TRBJ1-6, with D uncertain. From germline, CDR1 is MGHRA and CDR2 YSYEKL. V lost 0 bases, J lost 8 bases, and 8 bases lay in between. This CDR3 region has 14 residues. In DNA, the CDR3 is TGCGCCAGCAGCCAAGACAAGAGGGATTCACCCCTCCACTTT. Its translation: CASSQDKRDSPLHF.

This rearrangement joins TRBV11-1 to TRBJ2-2; D possibly corresponds to TRBD2 (6 bases). Deletions cut 7 bases from V and 6 bases from J, with 21 bases between. The CDR3 totals 16 residues. Germline CDR1 is SGHAT and CDR2 is FQDESV (reference sequence). This chain's CDR3 is CASTLGGRASAGELFF. The CDR3 bases are TGTGCCAGCACCCTAGGAGGGCGGGCTTCAGCCGGGGAGCTGTTTTTT.